The 9 T cell receptor beta chains in this list originate from one sample, sequenced in a study of OX40 agonist ivuxolimab in advanced cancers. Clones were sequenced by immunoSEQ multiplex PCR, and TCRdb holds only the in-frame ones, with some missing. The sample has under 85,000 clones, 88% seen once. Material: CD4+ or CD8+ T cells sorted from blood, obtained in a trial of the OX40 agonist ivuxolimab. These receptors originate from an adult with an advanced solid tumor such as melanoma, head and neck, liver or kidney cancer.

This chain connects TRBV27 to TRBJ2-6, with D perhaps matching TRBD2 (6 bases). V dropped 5 bases and J dropped 3 bases, with 8 bases sitting between them. The CDR3 is made up of 14 amino acids. Germline assignment: CDR1 MNHEY and CDR2 SMNVEV (reference sequence). The CDR3 DNA reads TGTGCCAGCAGTGCGGGGAGTGGGGCCAACGTCCTGACTTTC. Translating gives CASSAGSGANVLTF.

The chain uses TRBV21-1 and TRBJ2-7; the D call of TRBD1 is as the table states it, not checked on the DNA. TRBV21-1 constitutes a pseudogene. The length of the CDR3 is 14 residues. The CDR3 DNA reads as TGTGCCAGCAGCACCAACGGACAGAACTACGAGCAGTACTTC. Its protein product is CASSTNGQNYEQYF.

The chain is built from TRBV19 and TRBJ2-1, with 12 bases matching TRBD2. Trimming at V came to 6 bases and at J to 7 bases, leaving 4 bases not matched to a gene. The CDR3 spans 14 residues. CDR1 is LNHDA, CDR2 SQIVND, per germline (reference sequence). In DNA, the CDR3 is TGTGCCAGTAGCGGACTAGCGGGGAAGAATGAGCAGTTCTTC. Translated: CASSGLAGKNEQFF.

This chain links TRBV29-1 with TRBJ1-2; TRBD1 is a possible D gene (5 bases). V was shortened by 0 bases and J by 6 bases, with 20 bases between the two germline ends. The length of the CDR3 is 16 residues. The germline V gene encodes CDR1 SQVTM and CDR2 ANQGSEA. CDR3 sequence: CSVEDLGRGLGDGYTF. CDR3 DNA: TGCAGCGTTGAAGATCTAGGGAGGGGCCTAGGGGATGGCTACACCTTC.

The rearrangement links TRBV4-2 to TRBJ1-6; possible D gene TRBD1, 5 bases. V shed 0 bases and J shed 7 bases, with 16 bases lying between them. The CDR3 is 17 residues long. Germline values: CDR1 LGHNA, CDR2 YNFKEQ. CDR3 residues: CASSQEEGSISNSPLHF. CDR3 in DNA: TGTGCCAGCAGCCAAGAAGAGGGGAGTATTTCAAATTCACCCCTCCACTTT.

This chain links TRBV6-1 with TRBJ2-1, with 9 nucleotides matching TRBD1. Losses at the gene ends were 5 bases for V and 9 bases for J; bases not matched to a gene: 5. CDR3 length: 13 residues. Germline V gene data show CDR1 as MNHNS and CDR2 as SASEGT. CDR3 amino acids: CASSRDRDREQFF. The CDR3 DNA reads as TGTGCCAGCAGTCGGGACAGGGATCGTGAGCAGTTCTTC.

The chain carries TRBV9 and TRBJ2-3; D is unclear. CDR1 and CDR2 (germline): SGDLS, YYNGEE. The CDR3 is 12 amino acids. Trimming removed 0 bases from V and 6 bases from J, with 5 bases in between. Here the CDR3 reads CASSVVADTQYF. The CDR3 DNA reads TGTGCCAGCAGCGTAGTGGCGGATACGCAGTATTTT.

This chain connects TRBV6-6 to TRBJ1-5, with D uncertain. Trimming cost V 3 bases and J 7 bases, with 10 bases left between them. Germline V gene lookup returns CDR1 MNHNY and CDR2 SVGAGI (reference sequence). The CDR3 consists of 13 residues. The CDR3, as DNA: TGTGCCAGCAGTTATGTCTTGGGACAGCCCCAGCATTTT. It specifies CASSYVLGQPQHF.

This clone was seen only once. The V and J genes are TRBV29-1 and TRBJ1-2; D possibly corresponds to TRBD1 (6 bases). The germline V gene has CDR1 SQVTM and CDR2 ANQGSEA. V was shortened by 5 bases and J by 8 bases, with 18 bases between the two germline ends. The CDR3 runs to 13 residues. CDR3 bases: TGCAGCGTTCGAAGAGGGGGAGATTCCGGCTACACCTTC. It encodes CSVRRGGDSGYTF.